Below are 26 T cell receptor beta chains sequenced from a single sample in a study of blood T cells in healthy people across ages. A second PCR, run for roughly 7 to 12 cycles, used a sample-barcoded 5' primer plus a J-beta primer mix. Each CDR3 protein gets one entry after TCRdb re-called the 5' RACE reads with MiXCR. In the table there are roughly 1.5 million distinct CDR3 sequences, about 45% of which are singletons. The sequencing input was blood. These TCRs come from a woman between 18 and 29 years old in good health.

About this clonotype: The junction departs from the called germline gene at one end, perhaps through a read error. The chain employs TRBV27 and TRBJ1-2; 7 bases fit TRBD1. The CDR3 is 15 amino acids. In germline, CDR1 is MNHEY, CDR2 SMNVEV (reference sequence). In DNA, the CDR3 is TGTGCCTGCAGTTTAAAAGGGGGCGGAAGCTATGGCTACACCTTC. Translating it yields CACSLKGGGSYGYTF.

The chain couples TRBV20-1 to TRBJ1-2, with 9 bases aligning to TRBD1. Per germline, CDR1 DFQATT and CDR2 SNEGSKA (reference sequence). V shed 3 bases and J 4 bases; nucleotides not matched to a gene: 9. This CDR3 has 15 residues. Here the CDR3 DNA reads TGCAGTGCTAGCGCCGGGACAGGGAAAACCTATGGCTACACCTTC. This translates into CSASAGTGKTYGYTF.

The CDR3 reads CASSPRQGLAGGYNEQFF. In nucleotides, the CDR3 is TGCGCCAGCAGCCCTCGGCAAGGTTTGGCGGGAGGTTACAATGAGCAGTTCTTC. This rearrangement joins TRBV4-3 to TRBJ2-1, with 8 bases that match TRBD2. The CDR3 sequence is 18 residues long. CDR1 is LGHNA, CDR2 YSLEER, per germline. Trimming cost V 4 bases and J 4 bases; bases outside gene matches: 15.

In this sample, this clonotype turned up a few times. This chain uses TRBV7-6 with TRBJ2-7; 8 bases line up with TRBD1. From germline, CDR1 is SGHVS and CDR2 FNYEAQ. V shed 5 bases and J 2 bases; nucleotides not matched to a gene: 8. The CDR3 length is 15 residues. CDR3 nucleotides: TGTGCCAGCAGCCCGGACAGGGTGTCTACCTACGAGCAGTACTTC. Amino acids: CASSPDRVSTYEQYF.

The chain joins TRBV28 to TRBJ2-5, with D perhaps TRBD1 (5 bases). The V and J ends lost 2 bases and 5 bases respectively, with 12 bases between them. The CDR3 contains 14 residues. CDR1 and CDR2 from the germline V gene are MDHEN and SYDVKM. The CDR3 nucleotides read TGTGCCAGCAGTTTAGGGTGGGGCGCGGAGACCCAGTACTTC. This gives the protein CASSLGWGAETQYF.

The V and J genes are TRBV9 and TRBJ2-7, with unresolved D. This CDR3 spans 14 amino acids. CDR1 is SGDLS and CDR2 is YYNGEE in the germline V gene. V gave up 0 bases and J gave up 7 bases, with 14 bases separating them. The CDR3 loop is CASSVAPIYNEQYF. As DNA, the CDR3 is TGTGCCAGCAGCGTAGCGCCAATCTACAATGAGCAGTACTTC. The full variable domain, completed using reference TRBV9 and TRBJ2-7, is DSGVTQTPKHLITATGQRVTLRCSPRSGDLSVYWYQQSLDQGLQFLIQYYNGEERAKGNILERFSAQQFPDLHSELNLSSLELGDSALYFCASSVAPIYNEQYFGPGTRLTVT.

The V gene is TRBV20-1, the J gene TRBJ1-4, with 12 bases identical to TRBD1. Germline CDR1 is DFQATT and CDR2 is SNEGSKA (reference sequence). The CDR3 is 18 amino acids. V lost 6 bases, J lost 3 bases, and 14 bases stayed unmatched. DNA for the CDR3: TGCAGTGCCCCCTTTCGGGACAGGGGGCGTGGGGCTAATGAAAAACTGTTTTTT. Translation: CSAPFRDRGRGANEKLFF.

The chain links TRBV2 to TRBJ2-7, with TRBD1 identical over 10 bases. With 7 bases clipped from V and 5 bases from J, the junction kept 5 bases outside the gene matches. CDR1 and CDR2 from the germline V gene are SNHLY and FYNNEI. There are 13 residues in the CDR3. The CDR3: CASTTGQGDEQYF. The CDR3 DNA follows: TGTGCCAGCACCACAGGACAGGGGGACGAGCAGTACTTC. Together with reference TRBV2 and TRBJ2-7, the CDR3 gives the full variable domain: EPEVTQTPSHQVTQMGQEVILRCVPISNHLYFYWYRQILGQKVEFLVSFYNNEISEKSEIFDDQFSVERPDGSNFTLKIRSTKLEDSAMYFCASTTGQGDEQYFGPGTRLTVT.

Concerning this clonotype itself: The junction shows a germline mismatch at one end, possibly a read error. CDR3 coding DNA: TGTGCCGGCAGTTTATATTTTCAGGGTACAGATACGCAGTATTTT. It translates to CAGSLYFQGTDTQYF. The chain joins TRBV28 to TRBJ2-3; possible D gene TRBD1, 5 bases. CDR3 length: 15 amino acids. CDR1 is MDHEN and CDR2 is SYDVKM in the germline V gene.

The CDR3 here is CATSNYRGLLGNEQFF. Written as DNA, the CDR3 is TGTGCCACTTCGAATTACAGGGGACTTTTGGGTAATGAGCAGTTCTTC. The chain joins TRBV6-6 to TRBJ2-1; the D gene is possibly TRBD1 (7 bases). CDR1 is MNHNY and CDR2 is SVGAGI in the germline V gene (reference sequence). The CDR3 loop spans 16 amino acids. V was trimmed by 10 bases and J by 7 bases, leaving 26 bases between them.

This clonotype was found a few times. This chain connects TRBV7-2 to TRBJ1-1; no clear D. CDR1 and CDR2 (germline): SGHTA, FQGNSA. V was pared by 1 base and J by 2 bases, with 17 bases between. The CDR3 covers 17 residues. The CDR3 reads CASSLVEGRDGNTEAFF. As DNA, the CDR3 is TGTGCCAGCAGCTTAGTCGAAGGAAGAGATGGCAACACTGAAGCTTTCTTT.

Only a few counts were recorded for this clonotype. This CDR3 is CSASRLAGVADTQYF. CDR3 coding DNA: TGCAGTGCTAGTCGTCTAGCGGGGGTCGCAGATACGCAGTATTTT. The chain joins TRBV20-1 to TRBJ2-3; TRBD2 aligns across 10 bases. This CDR3 is 15 amino acids long. J gave up 4 bases and V 3 bases, and 7 bases lay outside the gene matches. Germline lookup yields CDR1 DFQATT and CDR2 SNEGSKA (reference sequence).

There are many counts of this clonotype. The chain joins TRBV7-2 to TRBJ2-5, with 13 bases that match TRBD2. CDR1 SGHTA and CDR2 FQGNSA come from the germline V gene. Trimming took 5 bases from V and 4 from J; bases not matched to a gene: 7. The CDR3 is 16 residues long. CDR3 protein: CASSEGTSGVIETQYF. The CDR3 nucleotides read TGTGCCAGCAGCGAGGGGACTAGCGGGGTAATAGAGACCCAGTACTTC.

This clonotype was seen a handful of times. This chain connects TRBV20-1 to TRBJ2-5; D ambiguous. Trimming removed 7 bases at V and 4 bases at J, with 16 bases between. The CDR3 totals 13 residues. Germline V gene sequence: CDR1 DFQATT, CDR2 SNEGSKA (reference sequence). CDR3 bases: TGCAGTGTTTCGGCGTCAGTGGGAGAGACCCAGTACTTC. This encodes CSVSASVGETQYF.

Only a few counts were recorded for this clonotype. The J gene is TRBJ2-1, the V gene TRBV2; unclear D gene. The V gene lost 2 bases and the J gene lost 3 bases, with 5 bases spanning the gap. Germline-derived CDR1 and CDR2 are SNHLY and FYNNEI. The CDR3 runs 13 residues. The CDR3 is CASSERVYNEQFF. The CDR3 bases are TGTGCCAGCAGTGAAAGGGTCTACAATGAGCAGTTCTTC.

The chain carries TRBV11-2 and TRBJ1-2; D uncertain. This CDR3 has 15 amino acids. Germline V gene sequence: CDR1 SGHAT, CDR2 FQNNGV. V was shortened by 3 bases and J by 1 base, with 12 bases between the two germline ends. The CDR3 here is CASSLEAAFNYGYTF. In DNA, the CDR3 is TGTGCCAGCAGCTTGGAGGCCGCCTTTAACTATGGCTACACCTTC.

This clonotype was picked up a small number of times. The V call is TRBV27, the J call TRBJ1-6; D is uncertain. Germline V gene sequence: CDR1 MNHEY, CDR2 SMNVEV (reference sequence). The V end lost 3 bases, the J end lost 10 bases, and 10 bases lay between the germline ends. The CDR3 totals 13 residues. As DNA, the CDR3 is TGTGCCAGCAGTTTCTCTCGAGGATCACCCCTCCACTTT. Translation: CASSFSRGSPLHF.

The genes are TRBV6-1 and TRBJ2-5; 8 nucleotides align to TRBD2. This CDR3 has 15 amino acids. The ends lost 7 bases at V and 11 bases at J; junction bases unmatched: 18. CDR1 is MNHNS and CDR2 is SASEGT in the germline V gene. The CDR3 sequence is CASTLVVAGNNEQYF. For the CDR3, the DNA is TGTGCCAGCACCCTGGTGGTAGCGGGGAACAATGAGCAGTACTTC.

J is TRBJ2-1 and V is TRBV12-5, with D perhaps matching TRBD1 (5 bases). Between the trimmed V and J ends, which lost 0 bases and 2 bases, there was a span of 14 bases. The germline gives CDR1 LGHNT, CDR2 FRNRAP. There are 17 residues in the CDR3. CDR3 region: CASGLVAGRTTYNEQFF. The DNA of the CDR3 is TGTGCTAGTGGTTTGGTAGCAGGGCGCACGACCTACAATGAGCAGTTCTTC.

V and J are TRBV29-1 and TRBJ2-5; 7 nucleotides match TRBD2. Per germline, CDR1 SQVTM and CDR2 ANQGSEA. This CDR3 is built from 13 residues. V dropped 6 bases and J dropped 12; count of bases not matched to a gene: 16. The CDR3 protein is CSVGREMAHEKYF. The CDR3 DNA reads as TGCAGCGTGGGGCGGGAGATGGCCCACGAGAAGTACTTC.

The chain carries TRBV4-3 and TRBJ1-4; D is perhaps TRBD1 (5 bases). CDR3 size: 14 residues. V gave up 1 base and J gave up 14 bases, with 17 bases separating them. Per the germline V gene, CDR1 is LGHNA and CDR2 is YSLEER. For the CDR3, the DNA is TGCGCCAGCAGCCAAGGTATAATGGACCGGGGGCTGTTTTTT. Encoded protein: CASSQGIMDRGLFF.

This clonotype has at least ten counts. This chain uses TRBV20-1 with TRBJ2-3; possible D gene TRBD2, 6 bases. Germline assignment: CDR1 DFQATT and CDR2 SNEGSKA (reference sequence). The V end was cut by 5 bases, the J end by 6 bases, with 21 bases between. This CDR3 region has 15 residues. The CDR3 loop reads CSAFLGGSFSDTQYF. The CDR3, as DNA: TGCAGTGCTTTTCTCGGGGGATCCTTTTCGGATACGCAGTATTTT.

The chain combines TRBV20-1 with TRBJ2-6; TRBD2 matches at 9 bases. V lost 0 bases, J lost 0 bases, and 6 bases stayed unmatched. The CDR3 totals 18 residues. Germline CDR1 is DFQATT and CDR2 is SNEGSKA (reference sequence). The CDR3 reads CSARDLAGYHSGANVLTF. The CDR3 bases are TGCAGTGCTAGAGATCTAGCGGGGTACCACTCTGGGGCCAACGTCCTGACTTTC.

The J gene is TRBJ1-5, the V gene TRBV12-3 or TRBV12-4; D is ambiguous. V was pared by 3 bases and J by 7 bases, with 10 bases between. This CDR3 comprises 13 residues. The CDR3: CASSLFGEQPQHF. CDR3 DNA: TGTGCCAGCAGTTTGTTTGGTGAACAGCCCCAGCATTTT.

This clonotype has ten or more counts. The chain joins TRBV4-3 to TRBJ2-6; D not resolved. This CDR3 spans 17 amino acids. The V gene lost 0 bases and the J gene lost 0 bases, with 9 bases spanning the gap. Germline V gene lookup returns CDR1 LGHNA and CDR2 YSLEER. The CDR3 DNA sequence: TGCGCCAGCAGCCAAGATGAAAGTAACTCTGGGGCCAACGTCCTGACTTTC. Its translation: CASSQDESNSGANVLTF.

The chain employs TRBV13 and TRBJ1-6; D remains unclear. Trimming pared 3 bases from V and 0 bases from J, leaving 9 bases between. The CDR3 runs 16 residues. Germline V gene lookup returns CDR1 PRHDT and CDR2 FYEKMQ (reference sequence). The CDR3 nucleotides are TGTGCCAGCAGCTTCGCAGCTCCCTCCTATAATTCACCCCTCCACTTT. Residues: CASSFAAPSYNSPLHF.